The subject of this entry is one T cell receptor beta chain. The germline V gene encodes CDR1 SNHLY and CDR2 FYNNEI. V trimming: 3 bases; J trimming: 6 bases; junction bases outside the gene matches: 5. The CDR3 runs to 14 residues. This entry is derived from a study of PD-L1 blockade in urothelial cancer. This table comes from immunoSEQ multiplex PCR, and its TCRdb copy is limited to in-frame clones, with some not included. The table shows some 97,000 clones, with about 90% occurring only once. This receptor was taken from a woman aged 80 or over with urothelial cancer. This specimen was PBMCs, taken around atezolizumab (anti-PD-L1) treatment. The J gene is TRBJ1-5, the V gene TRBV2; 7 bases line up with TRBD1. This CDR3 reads CASSDRQGSQPQHF. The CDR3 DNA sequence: TGTGCCAGCAGTGACCGACAGGGAAGTCAGCCCCAGCATTTT.